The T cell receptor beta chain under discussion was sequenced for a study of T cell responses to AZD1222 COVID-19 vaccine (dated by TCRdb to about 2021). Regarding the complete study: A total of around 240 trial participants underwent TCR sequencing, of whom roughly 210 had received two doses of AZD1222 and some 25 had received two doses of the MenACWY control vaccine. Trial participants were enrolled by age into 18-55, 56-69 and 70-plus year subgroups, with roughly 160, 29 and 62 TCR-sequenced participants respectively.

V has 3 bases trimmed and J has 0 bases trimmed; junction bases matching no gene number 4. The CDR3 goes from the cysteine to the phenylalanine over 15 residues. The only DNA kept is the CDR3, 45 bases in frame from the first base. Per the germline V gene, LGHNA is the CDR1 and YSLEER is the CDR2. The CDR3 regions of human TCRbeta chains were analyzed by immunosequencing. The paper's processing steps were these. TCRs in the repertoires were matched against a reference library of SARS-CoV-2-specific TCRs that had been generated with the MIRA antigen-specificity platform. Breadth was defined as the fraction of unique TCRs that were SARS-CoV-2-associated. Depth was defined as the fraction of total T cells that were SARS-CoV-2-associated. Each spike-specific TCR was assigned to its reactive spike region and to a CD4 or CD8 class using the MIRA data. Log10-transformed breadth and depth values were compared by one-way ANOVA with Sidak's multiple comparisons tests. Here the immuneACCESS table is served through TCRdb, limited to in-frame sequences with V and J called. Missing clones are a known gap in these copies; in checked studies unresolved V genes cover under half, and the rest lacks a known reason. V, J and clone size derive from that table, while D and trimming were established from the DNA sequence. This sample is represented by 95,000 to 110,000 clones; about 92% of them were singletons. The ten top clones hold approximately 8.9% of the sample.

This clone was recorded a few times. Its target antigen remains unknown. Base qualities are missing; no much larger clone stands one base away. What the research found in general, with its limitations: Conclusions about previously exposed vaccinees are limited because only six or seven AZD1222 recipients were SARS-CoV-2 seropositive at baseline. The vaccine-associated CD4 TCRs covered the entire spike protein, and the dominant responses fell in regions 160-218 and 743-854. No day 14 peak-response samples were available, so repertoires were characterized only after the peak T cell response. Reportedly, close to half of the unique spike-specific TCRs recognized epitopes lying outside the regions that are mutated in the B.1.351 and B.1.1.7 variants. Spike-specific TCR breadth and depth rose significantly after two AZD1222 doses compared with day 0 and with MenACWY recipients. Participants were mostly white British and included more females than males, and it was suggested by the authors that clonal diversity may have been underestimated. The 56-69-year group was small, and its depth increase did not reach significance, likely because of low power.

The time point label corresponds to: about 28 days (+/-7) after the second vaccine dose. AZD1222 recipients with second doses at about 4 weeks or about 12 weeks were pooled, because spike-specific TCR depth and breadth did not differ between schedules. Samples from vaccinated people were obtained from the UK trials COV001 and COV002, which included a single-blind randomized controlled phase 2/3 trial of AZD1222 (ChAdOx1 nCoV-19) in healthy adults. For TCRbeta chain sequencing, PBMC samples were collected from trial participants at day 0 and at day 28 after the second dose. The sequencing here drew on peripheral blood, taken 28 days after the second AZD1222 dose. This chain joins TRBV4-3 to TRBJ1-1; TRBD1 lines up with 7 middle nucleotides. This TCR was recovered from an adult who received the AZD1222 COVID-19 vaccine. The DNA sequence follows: TGCGCCAGCAGCCATCAGGGACAGATGAACACTGAAGCTTTCTTT. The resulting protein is CASSHQGQMNTEAFF.